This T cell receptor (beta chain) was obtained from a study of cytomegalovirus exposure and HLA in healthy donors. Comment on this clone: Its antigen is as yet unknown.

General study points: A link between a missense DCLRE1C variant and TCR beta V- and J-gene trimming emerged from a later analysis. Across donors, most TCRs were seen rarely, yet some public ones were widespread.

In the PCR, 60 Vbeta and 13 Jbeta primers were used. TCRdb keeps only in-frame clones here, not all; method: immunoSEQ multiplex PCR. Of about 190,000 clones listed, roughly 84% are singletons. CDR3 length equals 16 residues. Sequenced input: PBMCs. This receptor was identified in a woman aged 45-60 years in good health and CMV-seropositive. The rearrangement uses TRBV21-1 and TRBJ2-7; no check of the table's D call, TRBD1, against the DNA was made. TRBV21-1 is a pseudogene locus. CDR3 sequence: CASSKDGTRSSYEQYF. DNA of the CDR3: TGTGCCAGCAGCAAAGATGGGACACGGAGCTCCTACGAGCAGTACTTC.